This record covers a single TCR beta chain. This clone was observed a few times. Its cognate antigen has yet to be identified. Base quality data are lacking; no much larger clone is found one base away. Using the deep immunoSEQ assay, multiplex PCR amplified TCR CDR3 regions from genomic DNA. Extracted genomic DNA from each cell subset was spread evenly across all wells of several immunoSEQ 96-well plates, with each plate serving as a replicate. For sorted subsets, each replicate PCR was loaded with 200 ng genomic DNA, equivalent to 30,000 or so T cell genomes. The purified libraries were quantified using a Qubit 3.0 fluorometer, sized with a Bioanalyzer 2100, and then quantified again using the KAPA Library Quantification kit. Each immunoSEQ 96-well plate was sequenced on its own single-read 150-cycle Illumina NextSeq 550 flow cell. The authors processed their data as follows. Because only junctional sequences without quality scores were contained in the immunoSEQ output, filtering matching that applied to full-length reads could not be performed. To assign V/J genes and CDR3, sequences were annotated against IMGT germline references using PyIR, a Python wrapper for IgBLAST v1.9. Reads were removed for weak V/J assignments (E-value above 1e-6), missing CDR3, stop codons, out-of-frame junctions, or ambiguous translated residues. V3J clonotypes were defined as sequences sharing an identical inferred V gene, J gene, and CDR3 amino acid sequence. The percentage overlap between two repertoires was calculated by dividing the number of shared unique clonotypes by the size of the smaller repertoire. RTK rarefaction, the Chao1 estimator, and Recon v2.1 estimates of unobserved clonotypes were used to assess repertoire richness. For all TCRbeta clonotypes obtained by the gDNA method from a handful of donors, generation probabilities were computed with OLGA. TCRdb provides this immuneACCESS table in a form limited to in-frame rearrangements. Some clones are lacking; in checked studies, under half of them reflect an unresolved V gene, and why the rest are absent is not known. V and J calls and clone size are those listed in that table; D and trimming were worked out from the DNA. The sample table shows millions of clones, and approximately 90% are seen once. The leading ten clones occupy about 0.13% of the sample.

The record originates from a study of shared clonotypes between healthy human individuals (dated by TCRdb to the early 2020s). Concerning the study at large: A few men and a couple of women, aged 18 to 49 years, made up the cohort. Per donor, three plates each were used for CD4 naive and CD4 memory, two for CD8 naive, and one for CD8 memory. Blood TCR repertoires of roughly 5 healthy adults were deeply sequenced to estimate repertoire size and the extent of clonotype sharing between individuals. To increase sequencing depth and limit assay-specific biases, TCR repertoire library preparation and sequencing were carried out by different laboratories using diverse techniques. Between about 0.94 and 8.9 billion PBMCs per donor were obtained by leukapheresis. Paper-wide results and their limitations: Approximately 4.8% of naive CD4, 3.5% of naive CD8, 2.3% of memory CD4, and approximately 0.4% of memory CD8 clonotypes were shared across several donors. Pairwise subsampling led to the expectation that sequencing depth would affect the degree of clonotype sharing among donors. Higher generation probabilities were observed for clonotypes shared by all four sorted-subset donors than for non-shared clonotypes. Naive subsets generally had larger estimated clonotype richness than memory subsets did. Only blood was sampled, and tissue TCR repertoires likely differ from those in blood. Because the study included only a small number of donors, the genetic and exposure-history diversity represented was limited. Incomplete sequencing was indicated by rarefaction of sorted-subset datasets, despite the large sequencing depth.

Trimming at the junction amounts to 4 bases on V and 0 bases on J, and the germline ends lie 10 bases apart. Inclusive of the bounding cysteine and phenylalanine, the CDR3 is 15 residues long. The DNA shown is the 45-base CDR3, in frame from base 1. The germline V gene (reference sequence) specifies SEHNR as CDR1 and FQNEAQ as CDR2. Healthy HIV-negative adults with no recently reported acute infections or vaccinations were included as donors. Every donor was a Caucasian adult residing in Nashville, Tennessee, USA. CD4+ T cells were enriched through magnetic negative selection, after which naive cells were positively selected on CD45RA and the remaining negative fraction served as the memory subset. Blood was obtained by leukapheresis, after which PBMCs were separated by Ficoll-Histopaque density gradient centrifugation and cryopreserved in liquid nitrogen vapor phase. Analytical flow cytometry was used to check the purity and quantity of each magnetically sorted T cell population. Genomic DNA was isolated from each sorted fraction and quantified by UV absorbance on a Nanodrop 2000c.

Sequenced sample: naive CD4+ T cells sorted from blood. Taken with the paper, the label for cell subset or site translates to: CD45RA+ positively selected. The sequence is built from TRBV7-9 and TRBJ1-5, and possibly TRBD1, on 6 matching bases. This TCR came from a man aged 18 to 30 in good health. The CDR3 reads CASSSGGSSNQPQHF. The DNA sequence reads TGTGCCAGCAGCTCGGGGGGCAGTAGCAATCAGCCCCAGCATTTT. Outside the CDR3, residues come from the reference TRBV7-9 and TRBJ1-5 proteins, so the full variable domain is: DTGVSQNPRHKITKRGQNVTFRCDPISEHNRLYWYRQTLGQGPEFLTYFQNEAQLEKSRLLSDRFSAERPKGSFSTLEIQRTEQGDSAMYLCASSSGGSSNQPQHFGDGTRLSIL.